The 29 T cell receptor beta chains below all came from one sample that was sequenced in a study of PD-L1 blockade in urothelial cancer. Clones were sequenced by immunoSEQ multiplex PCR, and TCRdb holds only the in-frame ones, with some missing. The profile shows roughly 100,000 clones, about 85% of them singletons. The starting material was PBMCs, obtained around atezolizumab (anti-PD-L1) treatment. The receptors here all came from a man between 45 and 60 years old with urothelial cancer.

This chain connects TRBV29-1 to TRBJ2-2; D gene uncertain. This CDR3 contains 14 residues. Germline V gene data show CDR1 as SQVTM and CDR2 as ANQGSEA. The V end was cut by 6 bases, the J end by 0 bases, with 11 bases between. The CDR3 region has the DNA TGCAGCGTCCTTCGGGTCGCGAACACCGGGGAGCTGTTTTTT. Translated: CSVLRVANTGELFF.

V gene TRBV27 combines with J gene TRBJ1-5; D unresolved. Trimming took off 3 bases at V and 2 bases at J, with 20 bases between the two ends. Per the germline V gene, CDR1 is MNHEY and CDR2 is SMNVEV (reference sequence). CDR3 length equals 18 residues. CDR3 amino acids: CASSFLPPGDFGNQPQHF. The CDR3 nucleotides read TGTGCCAGCAGTTTTTTGCCCCCGGGTGATTTCGGCAATCAGCCCCAGCATTTT.

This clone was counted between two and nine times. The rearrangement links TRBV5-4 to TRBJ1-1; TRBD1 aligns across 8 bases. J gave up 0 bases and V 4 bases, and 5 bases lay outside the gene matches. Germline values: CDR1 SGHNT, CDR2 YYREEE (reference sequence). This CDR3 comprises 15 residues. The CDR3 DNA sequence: TGTGCCAGCAGCGCCGGACAGGGCTTGAACACTGAAGCTTTCTTT. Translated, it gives CASSAGQGLNTEAFF.

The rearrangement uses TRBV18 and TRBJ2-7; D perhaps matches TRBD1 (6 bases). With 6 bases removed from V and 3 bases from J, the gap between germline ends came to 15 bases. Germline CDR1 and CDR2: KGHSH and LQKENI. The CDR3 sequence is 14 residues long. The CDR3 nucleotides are TGTGCCAGCTCTCCGAACACGGACAGCTACGAGCAGTACTTC. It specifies CASSPNTDSYEQYF.

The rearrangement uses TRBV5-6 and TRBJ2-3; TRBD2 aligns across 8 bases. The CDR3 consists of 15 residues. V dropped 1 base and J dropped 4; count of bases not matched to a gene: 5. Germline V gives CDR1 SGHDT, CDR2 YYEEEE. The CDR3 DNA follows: TGTGCCAGCAGCTTGCGAGCGGGAGTGGCAGATACGCAGTATTTT. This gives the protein CASSLRAGVADTQYF.

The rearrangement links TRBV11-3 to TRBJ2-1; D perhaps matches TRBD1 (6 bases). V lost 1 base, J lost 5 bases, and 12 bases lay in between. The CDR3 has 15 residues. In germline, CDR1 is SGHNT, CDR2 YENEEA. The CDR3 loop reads CASSLGGTPNNEQFF. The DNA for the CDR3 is TGTGCCAGCAGCTTAGGAGGGACACCTAACAATGAGCAGTTCTTC.

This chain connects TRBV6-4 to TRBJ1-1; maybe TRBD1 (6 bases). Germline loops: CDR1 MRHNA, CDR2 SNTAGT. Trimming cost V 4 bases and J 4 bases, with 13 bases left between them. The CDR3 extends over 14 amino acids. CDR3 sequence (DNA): TGTGCCAGCAGTGTGGGCGGGGGCAGCACTGAAGCTTTCTTT. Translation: CASSVGGGSTEAFF.

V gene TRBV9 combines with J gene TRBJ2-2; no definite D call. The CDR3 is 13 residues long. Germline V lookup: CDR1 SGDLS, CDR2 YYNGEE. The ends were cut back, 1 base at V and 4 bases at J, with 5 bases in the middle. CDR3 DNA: TGTGCCAGCAGCGTATTGGCCACCGGGGAGCTGTTTTTT. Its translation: CASSVLATGELFF.

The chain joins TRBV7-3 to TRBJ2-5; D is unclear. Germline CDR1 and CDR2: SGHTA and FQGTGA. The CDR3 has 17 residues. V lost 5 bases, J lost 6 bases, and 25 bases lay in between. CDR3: CASSQGGGSAPAKTQYF. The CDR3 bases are TGTGCCAGCAGCCAAGGCGGCGGCTCCGCGCCGGCGAAGACCCAGTACTTC.

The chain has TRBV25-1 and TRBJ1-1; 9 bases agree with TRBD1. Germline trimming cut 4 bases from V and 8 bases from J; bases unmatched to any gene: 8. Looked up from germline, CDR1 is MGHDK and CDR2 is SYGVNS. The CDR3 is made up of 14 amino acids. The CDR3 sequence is CASSVPGQGEEAFF. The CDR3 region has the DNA TGTGCCAGCAGTGTGCCGGGACAGGGAGAAGAAGCTTTCTTT.

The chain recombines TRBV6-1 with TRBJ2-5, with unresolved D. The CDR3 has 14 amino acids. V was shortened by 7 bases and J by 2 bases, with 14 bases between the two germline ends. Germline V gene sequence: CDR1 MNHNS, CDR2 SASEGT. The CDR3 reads CASTSVAEQETQYF. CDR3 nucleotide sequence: TGTGCCAGCACATCCGTGGCGGAACAAGAGACCCAGTACTTC.

CDR3 sequence reads: CSVTGYSYEQYF. The DNA of the CDR3 is TGCAGCGTTACAGGGTACTCCTACGAGCAGTACTTC. The V and J genes are TRBV29-1 and TRBJ2-7; D is possibly TRBD1 (6 bases). V was clipped by 5 bases and J by 0 bases, with 8 bases between them. Germline-derived CDR1 and CDR2 are SQVTM and ANQGSEA. The CDR3 runs to 12 residues.

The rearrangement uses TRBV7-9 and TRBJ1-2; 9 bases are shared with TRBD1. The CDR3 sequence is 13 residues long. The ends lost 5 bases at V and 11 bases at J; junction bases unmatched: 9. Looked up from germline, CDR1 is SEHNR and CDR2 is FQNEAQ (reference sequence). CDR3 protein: CASSPGDRDLYTF. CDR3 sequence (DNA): TGTGCCAGCAGCCCTGGGGACAGGGACTTGTACACCTTC.

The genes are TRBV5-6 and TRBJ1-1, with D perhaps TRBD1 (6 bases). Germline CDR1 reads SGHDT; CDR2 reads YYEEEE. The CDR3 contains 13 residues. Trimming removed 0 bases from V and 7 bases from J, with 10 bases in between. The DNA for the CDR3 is TGTGCCAGCAGCTTGGCAAAGGGGGTTGAAGCTTTCTTT. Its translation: CASSLAKGVEAFF.

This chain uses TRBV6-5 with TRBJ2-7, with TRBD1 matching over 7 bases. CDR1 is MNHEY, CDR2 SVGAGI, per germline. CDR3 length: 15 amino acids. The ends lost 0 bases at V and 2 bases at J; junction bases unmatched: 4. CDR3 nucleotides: TGTGCCAGCAGTTACTCCCGGACAGGAACCTACGAGCAGTACTTC. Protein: CASSYSRTGTYEQYF.

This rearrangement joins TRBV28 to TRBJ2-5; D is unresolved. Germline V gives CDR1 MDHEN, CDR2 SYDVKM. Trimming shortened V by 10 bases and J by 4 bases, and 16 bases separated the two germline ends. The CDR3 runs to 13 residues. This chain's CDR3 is CATRRPPTETQYF. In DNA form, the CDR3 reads TGTGCCACCCGGCGGCCCCCGACAGAGACCCAGTACTTC.

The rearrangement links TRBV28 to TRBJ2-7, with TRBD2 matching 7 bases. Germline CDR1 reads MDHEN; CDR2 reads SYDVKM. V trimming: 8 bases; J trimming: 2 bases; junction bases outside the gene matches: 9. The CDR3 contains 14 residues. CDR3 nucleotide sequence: TGTGCCAGCCGTTCTCTAGCGGATCCCTACGAGCAGTACTTC. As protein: CASRSLADPYEQYF.

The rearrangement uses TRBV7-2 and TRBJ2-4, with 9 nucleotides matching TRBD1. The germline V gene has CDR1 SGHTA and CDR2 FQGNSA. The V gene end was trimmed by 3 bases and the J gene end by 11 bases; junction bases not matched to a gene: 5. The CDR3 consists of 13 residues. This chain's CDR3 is CASSFGDRAVQYF. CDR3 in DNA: TGTGCCAGCAGCTTTGGGGACAGGGCGGTTCAGTACTTC. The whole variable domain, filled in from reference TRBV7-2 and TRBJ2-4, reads GAGVSQSPSNKVTEKGKDVELRCDPISGHTALYWYRQSLGQGLEFLIYFQGNSAPDKSGLPSDRFSAERTGGSVSTLTIQRTQQEDSAVYLCASSFGDRAVQYFGAGTRLSVL.

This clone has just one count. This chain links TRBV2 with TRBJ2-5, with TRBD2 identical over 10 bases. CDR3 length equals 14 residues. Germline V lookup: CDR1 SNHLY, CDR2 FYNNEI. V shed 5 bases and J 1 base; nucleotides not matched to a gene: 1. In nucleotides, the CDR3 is TGTGCCAGCAGTAGGACTAGCGGCCAAGAGACCCAGTACTTC. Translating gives CASSRTSGQETQYF.

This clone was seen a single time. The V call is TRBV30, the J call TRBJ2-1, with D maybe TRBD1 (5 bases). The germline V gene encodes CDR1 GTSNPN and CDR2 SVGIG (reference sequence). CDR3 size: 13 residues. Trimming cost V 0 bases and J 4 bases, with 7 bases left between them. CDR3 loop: CAWSVRQYNEQFF. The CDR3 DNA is TGTGCCTGGAGTGTACGACAGTACAATGAGCAGTTCTTC.

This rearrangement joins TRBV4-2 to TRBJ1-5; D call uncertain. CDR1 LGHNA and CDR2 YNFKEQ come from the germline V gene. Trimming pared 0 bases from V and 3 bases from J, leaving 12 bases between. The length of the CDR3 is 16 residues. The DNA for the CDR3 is TGTGCCAGCAGCCAAGAATACCGGGAGTACAATCAGCCCCAGCATTTT. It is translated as CASSQEYREYNQPQHF.

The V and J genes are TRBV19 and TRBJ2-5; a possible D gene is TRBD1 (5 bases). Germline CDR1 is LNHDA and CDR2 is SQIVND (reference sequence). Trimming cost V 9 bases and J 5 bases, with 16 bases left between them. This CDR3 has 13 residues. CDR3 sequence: CASRVSNFETQYF. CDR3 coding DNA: TGTGCCAGCAGGGTCTCAAACTTTGAGACCCAGTACTTC.

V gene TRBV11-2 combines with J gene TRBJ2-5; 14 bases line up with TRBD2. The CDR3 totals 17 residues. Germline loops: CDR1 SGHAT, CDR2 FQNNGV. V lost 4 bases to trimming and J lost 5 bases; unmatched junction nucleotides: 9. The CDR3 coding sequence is TGTGCCAGCAGCTCCCGACTAGCGGGAGGGCCGTTGGAGACCCAGTACTTC. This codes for CASSSRLAGGPLETQYF.

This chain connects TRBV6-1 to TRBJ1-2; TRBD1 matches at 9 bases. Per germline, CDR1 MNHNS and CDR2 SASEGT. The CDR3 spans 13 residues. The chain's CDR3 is CGGSGGTGPDYTF. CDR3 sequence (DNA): TGTGGAGGAAGTGGGGGGACAGGGCCTGACTACACCTTC.

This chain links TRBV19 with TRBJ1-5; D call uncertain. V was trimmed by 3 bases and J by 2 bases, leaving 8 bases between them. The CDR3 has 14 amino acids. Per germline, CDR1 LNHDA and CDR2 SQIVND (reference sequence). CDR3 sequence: CASSMREGNQPQHF. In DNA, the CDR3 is TGTGCCAGTAGTATGAGGGAGGGCAATCAGCCCCAGCATTTT.

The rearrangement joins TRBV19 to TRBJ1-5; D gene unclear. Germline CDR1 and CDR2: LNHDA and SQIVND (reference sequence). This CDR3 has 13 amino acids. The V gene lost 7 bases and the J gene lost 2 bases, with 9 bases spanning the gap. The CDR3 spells CASTREGNQPQHF. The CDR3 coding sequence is TGTGCCAGTACCCGAGAAGGCAATCAGCCCCAGCATTTT.

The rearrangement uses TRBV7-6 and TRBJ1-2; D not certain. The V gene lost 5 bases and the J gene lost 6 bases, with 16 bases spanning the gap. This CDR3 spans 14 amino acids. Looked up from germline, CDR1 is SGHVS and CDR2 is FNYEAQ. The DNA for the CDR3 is TGTGCCAGCAGCCCCGACGGGCGGGGTCATGGCTACACCTTC. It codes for CASSPDGRGHGYTF.

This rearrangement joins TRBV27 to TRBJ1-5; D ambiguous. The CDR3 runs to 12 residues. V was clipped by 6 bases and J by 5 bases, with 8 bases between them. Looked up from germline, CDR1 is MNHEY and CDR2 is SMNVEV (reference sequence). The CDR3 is CASSYGDQPQHF. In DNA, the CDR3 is TGTGCCAGCAGCTACGGGGATCAGCCCCAGCATTTT.

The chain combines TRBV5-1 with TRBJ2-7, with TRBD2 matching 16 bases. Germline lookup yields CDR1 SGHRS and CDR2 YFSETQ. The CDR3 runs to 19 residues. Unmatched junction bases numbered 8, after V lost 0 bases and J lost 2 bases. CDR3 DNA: TGCGCCAGCAGCTTGGGGGGACTAGCGGGAGGGGGAAGGACCTACGAGCAGTACTTC. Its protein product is CASSLGGLAGGGRTYEQYF.